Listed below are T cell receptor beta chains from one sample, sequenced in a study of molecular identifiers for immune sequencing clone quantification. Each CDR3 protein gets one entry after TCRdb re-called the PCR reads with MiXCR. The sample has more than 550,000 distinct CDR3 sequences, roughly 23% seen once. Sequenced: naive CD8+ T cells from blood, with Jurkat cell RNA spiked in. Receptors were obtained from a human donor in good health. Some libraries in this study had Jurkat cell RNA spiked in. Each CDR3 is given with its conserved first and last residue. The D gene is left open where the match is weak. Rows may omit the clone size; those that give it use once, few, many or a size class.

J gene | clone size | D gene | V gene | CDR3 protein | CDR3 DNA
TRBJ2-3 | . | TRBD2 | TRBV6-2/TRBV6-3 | CASSLSGNSDTQYF | TGTGCCAGCAGTCTGAGCGGGAACTCAGATACGCAGTATTTT
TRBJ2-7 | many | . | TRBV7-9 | CASSRGPGEPTYEQYF | TGTGCCAGCAGCCGTGGGCCGGGGGAGCCCACCTACGAGCAGTACTTC
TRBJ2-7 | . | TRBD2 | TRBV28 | CASSSGGRADAQYF | TGTGCCAGCAGTTCCGGCGGGAGGGCCGACGCGCAGTACTTC
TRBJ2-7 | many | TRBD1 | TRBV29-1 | CSVPVGTGFYEQYF | TGCAGCGTGCCCGTTGGGACAGGGTTCTACGAGCAGTACTTC
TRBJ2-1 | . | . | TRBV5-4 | CASSLISNEQFF | TGTGCCAGCAGCTTGATCTCCAATGAGCAGTTCTTC
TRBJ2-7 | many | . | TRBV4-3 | CASSQEVGFYEQYF | TGCGCCAGCAGCCAAGAAGTTGGTTTCTACGAGCAGTACTTC
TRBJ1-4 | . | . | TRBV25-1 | CASRNPGAYEKLFF | TGTGCCAGCAGAAACCCTGGGGCGTATGAAAAACTGTTTTTT
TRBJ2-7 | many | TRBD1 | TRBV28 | CASSHRGQSDYEQYF | TGTGCCAGCAGTCACAGGGGGCAGTCCGATTACGAGCAGTACTTC
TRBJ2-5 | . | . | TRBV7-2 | CASSPRPASQETQYF | TGTGCCAGCAGCCCTCGGCCGGCCTCCCAAGAGACCCAGTACTTC
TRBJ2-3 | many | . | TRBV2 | CASSVGTTDTQYF | TGTGCCAGCAGCGTCGGGACCACAGATACGCAGTATTTT
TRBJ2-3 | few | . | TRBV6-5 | CASSPYGADTQYF | TGTGCCAGCAGCCCCTATGGGGCAGATACGCAGTATTTT
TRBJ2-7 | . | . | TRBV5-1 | CASSLGRGLGEQYF | TGCGCCAGCAGCTTGGGCCGGGGTTTGGGCGAGCAGTACTTC
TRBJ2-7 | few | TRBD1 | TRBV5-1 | CASSHRDRGLYEQYF | TGCGCCAGCAGCCACCGGGACAGGGGTCTCTACGAGCAGTACTTC
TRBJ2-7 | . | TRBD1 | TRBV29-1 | CSVERTGGYEQYF | TGCAGCGTTGAGAGGACAGGGGGCTACGAGCAGTACTTC
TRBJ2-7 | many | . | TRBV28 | CASSTTSYEQYF | TGTGCCAGCAGCACGACCTCCTACGAGCAGTACTTC
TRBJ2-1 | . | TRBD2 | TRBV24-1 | CATSDLPGLAGDEQFF | TGTGCCACCAGTGACCTACCGGGACTAGCGGGGGATGAGCAGTTCTTC
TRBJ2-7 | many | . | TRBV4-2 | CASSQEDGQGESPYEQYF | TGTGCCAGCAGCCAAGAGGATGGGCAGGGAGAAAGCCCGTACGAGCAGTACTTC
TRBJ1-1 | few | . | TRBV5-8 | CASSLVHFPMNTEAFF | TGTGCCAGCAGCTTGGTGCATTTCCCCATGAACACTGAAGCTTTCTTT
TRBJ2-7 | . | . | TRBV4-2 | CASSQDRAGRTYEQYF | TGTGCCAGCAGCCAAGATAGGGCGGGACGAACCTACGAGCAGTACTTC
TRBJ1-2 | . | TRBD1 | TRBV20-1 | CSARDRTGGYGYTF | TGCAGTGCTAGAGATCGAACAGGGGGCTATGGCTACACCTTC
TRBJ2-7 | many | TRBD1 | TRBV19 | CASGQGPYEQYF | TGTGCCAGCGGACAGGGACCCTACGAGCAGTACTTC
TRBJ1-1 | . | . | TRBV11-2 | CATSLGPGIPEAFF | TGTGCCACCAGCTTAGGGCCAGGGATCCCTGAAGCTTTCTTT
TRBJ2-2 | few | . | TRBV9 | CASSVAFRTGELFF | TGTGCCAGCAGCGTAGCTTTCCGGACCGGGGAGCTGTTTTTT
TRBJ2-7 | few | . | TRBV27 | CASSSRVGRDEQYF | TGTGCCAGCAGTTCCCGAGTGGGGCGCGACGAGCAGTACTTC
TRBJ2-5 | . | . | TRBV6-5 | CASSHLGGARAEETQYF | TGTGCCAGCAGTCACCTGGGGGGGGCTCGGGCGGAAGAGACCCAGTACTTC
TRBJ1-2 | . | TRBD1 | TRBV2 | CASSAGQGDGYTF | TGTGCCAGCAGTGCGGGACAGGGCGATGGCTACACCTTC